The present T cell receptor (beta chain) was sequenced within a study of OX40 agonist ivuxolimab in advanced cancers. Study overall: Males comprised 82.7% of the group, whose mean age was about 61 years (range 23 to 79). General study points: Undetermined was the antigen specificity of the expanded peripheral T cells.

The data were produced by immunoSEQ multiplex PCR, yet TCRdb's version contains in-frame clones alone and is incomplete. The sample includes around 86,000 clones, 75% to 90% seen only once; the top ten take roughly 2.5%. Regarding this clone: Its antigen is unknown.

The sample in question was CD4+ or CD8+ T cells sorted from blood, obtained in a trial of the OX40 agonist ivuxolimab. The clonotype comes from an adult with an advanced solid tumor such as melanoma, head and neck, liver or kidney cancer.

CDR3 loop: CASSLGQAYQPQHF. The CDR3 nucleotides read TGTGCCAGCAGCTTGGGACAGGCTTATCAGCCCCAGCATTTT. The chain joins TRBV7-2 to TRBJ1-5; 8 nucleotides match TRBD1. This CDR3 has 14 residues. Germline lookup yields CDR1 SGHTA and CDR2 FQGNSA. The J segment lost 5 bases and the V segment lost 3 bases, leaving 3 bases of the junction unmatched.